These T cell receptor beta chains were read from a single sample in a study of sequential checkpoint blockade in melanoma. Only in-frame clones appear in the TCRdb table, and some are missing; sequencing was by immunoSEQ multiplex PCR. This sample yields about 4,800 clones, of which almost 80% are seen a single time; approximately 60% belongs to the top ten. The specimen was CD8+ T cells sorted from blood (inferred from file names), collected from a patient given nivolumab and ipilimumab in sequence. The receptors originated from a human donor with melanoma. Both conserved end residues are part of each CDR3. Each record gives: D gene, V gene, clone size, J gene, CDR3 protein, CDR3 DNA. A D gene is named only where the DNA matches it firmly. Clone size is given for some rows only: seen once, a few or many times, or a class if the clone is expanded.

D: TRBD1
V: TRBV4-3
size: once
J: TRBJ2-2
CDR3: CASSQVGTGFTGELFF
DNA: TGCGCCAGCAGCCAAGTTGGGACAGGGTTCACCGGGGAGCTGTTTTTT

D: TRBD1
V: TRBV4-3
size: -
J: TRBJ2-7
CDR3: CASSPHRDRAHEQYF
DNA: TGCGCCAGCAGCCCACACCGGGACAGGGCCCACGAGCAGTACTTC

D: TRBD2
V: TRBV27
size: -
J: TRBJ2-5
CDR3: CASSLLRGGAGETQYF
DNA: TGTGCCAGCAGTTTATTGCGCGGGGGGGCGGGGGAGACCCAGTACTTC

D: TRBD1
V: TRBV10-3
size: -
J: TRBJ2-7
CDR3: CATNRDRAYEQYF
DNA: TGTGCCACCAACCGGGACAGAGCCTACGAGCAGTACTTC

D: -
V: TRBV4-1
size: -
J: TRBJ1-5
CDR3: CASSQEQYSNQPQHF
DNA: TGCGCCAGCAGCCAAGAGCAGTATAGCAATCAGCCCCAGCATTTT

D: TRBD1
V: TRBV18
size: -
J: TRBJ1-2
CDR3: CASSPPDRGLRYGYTF
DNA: TGTGCCAGCTCACCACCAGACAGGGGGCTGCGCTATGGCTACACCTTC

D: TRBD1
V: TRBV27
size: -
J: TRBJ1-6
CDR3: CASSLSGTGGLFYSPLHF
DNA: TGTGCCAGCAGTTTATCGGGGACAGGGGGCTTATTTTATTCACCCCTCCACTTT

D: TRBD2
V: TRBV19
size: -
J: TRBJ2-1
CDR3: CASINLGGGRNEQFF
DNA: TGTGCCAGTATTAACCTTGGGGGGGGTCGCAATGAGCAGTTCTTC

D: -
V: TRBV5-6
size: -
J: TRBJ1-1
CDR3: CASSLGVTEAFF
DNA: TGTGCCAGCAGCCTGGGAGTAACTGAAGCTTTCTTT

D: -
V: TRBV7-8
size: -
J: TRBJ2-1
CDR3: CASSFPTGPNEQFF
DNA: TGTGCCAGCAGCTTCCCGACAGGTCCCAATGAGCAGTTCTTC

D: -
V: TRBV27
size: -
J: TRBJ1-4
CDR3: CASSLGAGLVGEKLFF
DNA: TGTGCCAGCAGTTTAGGGGCAGGGCTTGTTGGTGAAAAACTGTTTTTT

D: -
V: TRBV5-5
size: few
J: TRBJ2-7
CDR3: CASSFWRAAYEQYF
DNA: TGTGCCAGCAGCTTTTGGCGGGCCGCCTACGAGCAGTACTTC

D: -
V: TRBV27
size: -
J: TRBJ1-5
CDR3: CASSLAQEMDQPQHF
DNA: TGTGCCAGCAGTTTAGCACAGGAAATGGATCAGCCCCAGCATTTT

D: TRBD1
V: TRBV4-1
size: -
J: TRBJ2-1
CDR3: CASSQGGQGVIEQFF
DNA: TGCGCCAGCAGCCAAGGGGGACAGGGAGTCATTGAGCAGTTCTTC

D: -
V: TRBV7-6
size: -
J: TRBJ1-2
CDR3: CASSLQDSPNYGYTF
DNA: TGTGCCAGCAGCTTACAGGACAGCCCTAACTATGGCTACACCTTC

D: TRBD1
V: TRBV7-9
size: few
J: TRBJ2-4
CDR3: CASSWGQGAAKNIQYF
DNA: TGTGCCAGCAGCTGGGGACAGGGAGCTGCCAAAAACATTCAGTACTTC

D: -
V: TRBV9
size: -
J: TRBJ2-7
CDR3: CASSVGYSSYEQYF
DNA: TGTGCCAGCAGCGTAGGGTACAGCTCCTACGAGCAGTACTTC

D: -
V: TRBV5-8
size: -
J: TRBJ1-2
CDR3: CASSSPGVGYGYTF
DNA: TGTGCCAGCAGCTCCCCAGGGGTCGGCTATGGCTACACCTTC

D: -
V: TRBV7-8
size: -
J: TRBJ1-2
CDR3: CASSLVGASYGYTF
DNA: TGTGCCAGCAGCTTAGTTGGTGCCAGCTATGGCTACACCTTC

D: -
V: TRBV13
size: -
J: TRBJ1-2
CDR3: CASSLGGGAANYGYTF
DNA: TGTGCCAGCAGCTTAGGGGGCGGGGCAGCCAACTATGGCTACACCTTC

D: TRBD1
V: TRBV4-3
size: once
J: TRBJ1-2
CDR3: CASSQDWRAGTGGAGGYTF
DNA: TGCGCCAGCAGCCAAGATTGGAGGGCCGGGACAGGGGGCGCCGGTGGCTACACCTTC

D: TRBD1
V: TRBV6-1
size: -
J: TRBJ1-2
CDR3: CASSDVFTTGFLRGYTF
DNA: TGTGCCAGCAGTGACGTTTTCACGACAGGGTTTTTGCGTGGCTACACCTTC

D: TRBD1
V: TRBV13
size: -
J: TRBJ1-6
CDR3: CASSLGQWGNSPLHF
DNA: TGTGCCAGCAGCCTGGGACAGTGGGGGAATTCACCCCTCCACTTT

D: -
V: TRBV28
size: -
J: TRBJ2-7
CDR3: CASSIPAGEREQYF
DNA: TGTGCCAGCAGTATTCCGGCAGGGGAACGCGAGCAGTACTTC

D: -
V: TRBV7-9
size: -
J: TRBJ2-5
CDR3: CASSSEYSGHVETQYF
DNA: TGTGCCAGCAGCTCAGAGTATTCGGGACATGTAGAGACCCAGTACTTC

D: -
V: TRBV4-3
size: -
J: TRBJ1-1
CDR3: CASSQDRRTDTTEAFF
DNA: TGCGCCAGCAGCCAAGATCGGAGGACAGACACTACTGAAGCTTTCTTT

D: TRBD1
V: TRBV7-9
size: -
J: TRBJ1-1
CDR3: CASSPTAGQRMNTEAFF
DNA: TGTGCCAGCAGCCCGACCGCGGGACAGAGGATGAACACTGAAGCTTTCTTT

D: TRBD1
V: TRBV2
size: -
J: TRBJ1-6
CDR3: CASRPGTGRSPLHF
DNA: TGTGCCAGCAGGCCGGGGACAGGGCGGTCACCCCTCCACTTT

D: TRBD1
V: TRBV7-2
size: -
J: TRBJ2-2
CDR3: CASSSPGTGEWTGELFF
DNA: TGTGCCAGCAGCTCACCCGGGACAGGGGAGTGGACCGGGGAGCTGTTTTTT

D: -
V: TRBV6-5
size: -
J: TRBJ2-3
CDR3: CASSVQSTDTQYF
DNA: TGTGCCAGCTCTGTGCAGAGCACAGATACGCAGTATTTT

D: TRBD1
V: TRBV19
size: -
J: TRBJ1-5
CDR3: CASSPAGQGRRQPQHF
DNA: TGTGCCAGTAGTCCCGCCGGACAGGGAAGGCGCCAGCCCCAGCATTTT

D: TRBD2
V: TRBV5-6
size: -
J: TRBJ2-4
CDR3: CASSPIDGGEDKNIQYF
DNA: TGTGCCAGCAGCCCAATTGACGGGGGGGAGGACAAAAACATTCAGTACTTC

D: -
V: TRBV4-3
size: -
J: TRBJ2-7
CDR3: CASSQGNEQYF
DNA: TGCGCCAGCAGCCAAGGTAACGAGCAGTACTTC

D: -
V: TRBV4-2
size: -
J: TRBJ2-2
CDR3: CASSPPGLYTGELFF
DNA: TGTGCCAGCAGTCCCCCGGGACTTTACACCGGGGAGCTGTTTTTT

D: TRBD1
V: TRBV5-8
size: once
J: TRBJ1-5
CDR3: CASSLRGRNQPQHF
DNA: TGTGCCAGCAGCTTGAGGGGGCGCAATCAGCCCCAGCATTTT

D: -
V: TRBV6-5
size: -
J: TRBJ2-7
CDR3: CASSYSSSNRDRYF
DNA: TGTGCCAGCAGTTACTCAAGCTCCAACAGGGATCGGTACTTC

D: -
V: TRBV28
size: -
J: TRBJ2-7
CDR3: CASSLLVTTAYEQYF
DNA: TGTGCCAGCAGTTTATTGGTTACGACAGCCTACGAGCAGTACTTC

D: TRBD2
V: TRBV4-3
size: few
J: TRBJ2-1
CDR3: CASSQEPDPGGEQFF
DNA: TGCGCCAGCAGCCAAGAACCGGACCCGGGAGGGGAGCAGTTCTTC

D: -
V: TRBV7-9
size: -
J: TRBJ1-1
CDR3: CASSQDSTEAFF
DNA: TGTGCCAGCAGCCAAGACAGCACTGAAGCTTTCTTT

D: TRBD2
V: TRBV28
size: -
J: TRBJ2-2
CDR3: CASNAGDVNTGELFF
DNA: TGTGCCAGCAATGCGGGGGACGTGAACACCGGGGAGCTGTTTTTT

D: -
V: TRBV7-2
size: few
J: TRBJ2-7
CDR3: CASSLEIQLVSYEQYF
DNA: TGTGCCAGCAGCTTAGAGATACAGTTAGTCTCCTACGAGCAGTACTTC

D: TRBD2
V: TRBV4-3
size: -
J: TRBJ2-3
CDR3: CASSQDSGGAGDTQYF
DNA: TGCGCCAGCAGCCAAGATTCGGGGGGGGCAGGGGATACGCAGTATTTT

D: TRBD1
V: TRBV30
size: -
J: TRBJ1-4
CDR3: CAWMMDRGLNEKLFF
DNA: TGTGCCTGGATGATGGACAGGGGGCTTAATGAAAAACTGTTTTTT

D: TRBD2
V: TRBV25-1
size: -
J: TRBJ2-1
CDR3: CASSAGRGGLNEQFF
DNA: TGTGCCAGCAGTGCGGGGCGGGGGGGCCTCAATGAGCAGTTCTTC

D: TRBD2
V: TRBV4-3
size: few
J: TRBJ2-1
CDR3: CASSQASGGAGAWGYNEQFF
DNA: TGCGCCAGCAGCCAAGCCAGCGGGGGGGCAGGGGCCTGGGGATACAATGAGCAGTTCTTC

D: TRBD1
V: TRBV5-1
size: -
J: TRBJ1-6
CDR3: CASSLGRGTASLNPYRALHF
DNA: TGCGCCAGCAGCTTGGGCCGAGGGACAGCCTCCCTGAACCCGTATAGGGCCCTCCACTTT

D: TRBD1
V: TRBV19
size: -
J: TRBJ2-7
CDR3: CASSTGTGNEQYF
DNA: TGTGCCAGTAGTACCGGGACAGGGAACGAGCAGTACTTC

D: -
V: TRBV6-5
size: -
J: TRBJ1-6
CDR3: CAGSYYPRDSLHF
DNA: TGTGCCGGCAGTTATTACCCCCGGGATTCCCTCCACTTT

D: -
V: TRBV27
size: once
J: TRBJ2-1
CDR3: CASRLEGTPSYNEQFF
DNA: TGTGCCAGCAGGCTAGAGGGGACACCTTCCTACAATGAGCAGTTCTTC

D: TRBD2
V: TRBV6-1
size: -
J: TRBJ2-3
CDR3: CASSSSGGLGTQYF
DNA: TGTGCCAGCAGTAGTAGCGGGGGGCTCGGGACGCAGTATTTT

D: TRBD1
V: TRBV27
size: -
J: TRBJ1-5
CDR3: CASSRQGVKPQHF
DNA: TGTGCCAGCAGTCGACAGGGGGTAAAGCCCCAGCATTTT

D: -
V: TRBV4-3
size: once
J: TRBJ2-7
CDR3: CASSQDAVSYEQYF
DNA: TGCGCCAGCAGCCAAGATGCAGTCTCCTACGAGCAGTACTTC

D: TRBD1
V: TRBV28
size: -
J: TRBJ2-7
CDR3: CASSPRTGLDAYEQYF
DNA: TGTGCCAGCAGTCCTAGGACAGGCCTAGACGCCTACGAGCAGTACTTC

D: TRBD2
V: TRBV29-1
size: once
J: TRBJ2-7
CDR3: CSVGTSGGAGQYF
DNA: TGCAGCGTCGGGACTAGCGGGGGGGCCGGGCAGTACTTC